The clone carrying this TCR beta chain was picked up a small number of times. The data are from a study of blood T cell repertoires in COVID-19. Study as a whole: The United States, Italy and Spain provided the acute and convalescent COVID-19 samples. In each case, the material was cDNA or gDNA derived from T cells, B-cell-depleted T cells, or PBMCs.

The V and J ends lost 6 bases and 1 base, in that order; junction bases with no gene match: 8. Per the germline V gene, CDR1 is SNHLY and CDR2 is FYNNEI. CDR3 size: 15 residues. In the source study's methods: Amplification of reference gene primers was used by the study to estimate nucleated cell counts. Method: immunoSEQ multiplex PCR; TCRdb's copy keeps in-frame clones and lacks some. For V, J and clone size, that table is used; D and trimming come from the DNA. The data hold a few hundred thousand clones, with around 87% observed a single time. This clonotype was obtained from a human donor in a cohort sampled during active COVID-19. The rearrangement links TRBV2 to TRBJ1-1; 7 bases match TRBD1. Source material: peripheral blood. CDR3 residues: CASRNYRGGNTEAFF. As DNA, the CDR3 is TGTGCCAGCAGAAATTACAGGGGAGGGAACACTGAAGCTTTCTTT.